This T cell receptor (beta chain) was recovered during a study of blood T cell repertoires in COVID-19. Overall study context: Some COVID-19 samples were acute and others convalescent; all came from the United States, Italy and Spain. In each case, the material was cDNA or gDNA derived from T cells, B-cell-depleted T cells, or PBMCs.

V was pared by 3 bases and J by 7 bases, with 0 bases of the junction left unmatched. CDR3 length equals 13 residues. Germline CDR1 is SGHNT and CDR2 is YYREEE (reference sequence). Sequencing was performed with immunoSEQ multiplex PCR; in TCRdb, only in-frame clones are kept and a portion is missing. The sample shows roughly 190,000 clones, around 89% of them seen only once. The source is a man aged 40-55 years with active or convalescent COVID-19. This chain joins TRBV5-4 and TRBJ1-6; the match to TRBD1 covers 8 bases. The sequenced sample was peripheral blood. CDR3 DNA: TGTGCCAGCAGCTGGACAGGGAATTCACCCCTCCACTTT. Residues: CASSWTGNSPLHF.